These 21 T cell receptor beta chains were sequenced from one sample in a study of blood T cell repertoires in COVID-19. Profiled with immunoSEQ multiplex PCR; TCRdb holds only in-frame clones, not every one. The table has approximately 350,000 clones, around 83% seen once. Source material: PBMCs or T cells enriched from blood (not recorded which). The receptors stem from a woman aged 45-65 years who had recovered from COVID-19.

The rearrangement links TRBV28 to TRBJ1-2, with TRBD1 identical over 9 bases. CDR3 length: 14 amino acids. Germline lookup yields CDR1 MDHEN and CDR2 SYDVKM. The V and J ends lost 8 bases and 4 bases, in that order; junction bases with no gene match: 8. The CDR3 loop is CASAQTGGIYGYTF. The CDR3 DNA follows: TGTGCCAGCGCCCAGACAGGGGGTATCTATGGCTACACCTTC.

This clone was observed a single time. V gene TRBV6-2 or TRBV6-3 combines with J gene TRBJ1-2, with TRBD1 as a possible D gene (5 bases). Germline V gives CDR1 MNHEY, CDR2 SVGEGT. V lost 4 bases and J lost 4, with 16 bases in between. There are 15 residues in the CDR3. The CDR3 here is CASSSSGGAGYGYTF. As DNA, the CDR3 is TGTGCCAGCAGTTCCTCCGGGGGTGCAGGCTATGGCTACACCTTC.

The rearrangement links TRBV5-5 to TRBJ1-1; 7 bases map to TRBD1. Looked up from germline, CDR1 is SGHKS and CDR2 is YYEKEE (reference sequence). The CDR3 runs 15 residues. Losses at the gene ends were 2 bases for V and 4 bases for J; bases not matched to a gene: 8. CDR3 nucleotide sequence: TGTGCCAGCAGCTTTGAAGGGGGCAAAAGCACTGAAGCTTTCTTT. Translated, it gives CASSFEGGKSTEAFF.

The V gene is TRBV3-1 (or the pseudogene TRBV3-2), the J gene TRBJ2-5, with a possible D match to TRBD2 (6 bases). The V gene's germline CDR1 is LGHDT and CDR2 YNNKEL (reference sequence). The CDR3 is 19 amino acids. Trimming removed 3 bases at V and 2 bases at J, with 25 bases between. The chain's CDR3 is CASSQWGELTGLSQETQYF. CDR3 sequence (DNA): TGTGCCAGCAGCCAGTGGGGGGAACTTACGGGACTGTCACAAGAGACCCAGTACTTC.

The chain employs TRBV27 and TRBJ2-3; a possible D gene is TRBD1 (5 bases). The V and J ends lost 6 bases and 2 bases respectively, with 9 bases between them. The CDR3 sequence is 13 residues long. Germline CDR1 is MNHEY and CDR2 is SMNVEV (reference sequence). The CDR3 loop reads CASRDINTDTQYF. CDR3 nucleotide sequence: TGTGCCAGCAGGGACATCAACACAGATACGCAGTATTTT.

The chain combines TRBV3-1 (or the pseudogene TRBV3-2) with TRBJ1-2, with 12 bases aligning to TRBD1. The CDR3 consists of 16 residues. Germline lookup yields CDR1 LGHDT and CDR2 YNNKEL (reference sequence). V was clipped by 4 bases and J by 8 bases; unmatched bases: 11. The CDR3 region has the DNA TGTGCCAGCAGCCCGGCACCGGGACAGGGGGCGGAAGGCTACACCTTC. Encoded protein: CASSPAPGQGAEGYTF.

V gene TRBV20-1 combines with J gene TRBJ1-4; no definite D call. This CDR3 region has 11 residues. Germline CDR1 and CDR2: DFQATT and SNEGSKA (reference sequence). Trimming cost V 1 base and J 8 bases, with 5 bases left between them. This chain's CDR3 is CSARVLEKLFF. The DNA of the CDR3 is TGCAGTGCTAGAGTCCTAGAAAAACTGTTTTTT.

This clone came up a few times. CDR3 amino acids: CASMKGLNLGELFF. The CDR3 nucleotides are TGTGCCAGCATGAAGGGGTTGAATTTAGGGGAGCTGTTTTTT. This rearrangement joins TRBV28 to TRBJ2-2; D may be TRBD1 (5 bases). The germline CDR1 and CDR2 sequences are MDHEN and SYDVKM. Trimming stripped 7 bases from V and 8 bases from J, with 17 bases between. This CDR3 has 14 residues. Variable domain in full (rest from reference TRBV28 and TRBJ2-2): DVKVTQSSRYLVKRTGEKVFLECVQDMDHENMFWYRQDPGLGLRLIYFSYDVKMKEKGDIPEGYSVSREKKERFSLILESASTNQTSMYLCASMKGLNLGELFFGEGSRLTVL.

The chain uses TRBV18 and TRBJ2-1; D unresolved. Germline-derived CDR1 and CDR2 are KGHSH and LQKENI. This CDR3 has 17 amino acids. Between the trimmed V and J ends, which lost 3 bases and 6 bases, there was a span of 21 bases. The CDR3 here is CASSPLPGGSSGNEQFF. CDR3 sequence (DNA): TGTGCCAGCTCACCTCTACCTGGTGGGTCTTCGGGCAATGAGCAGTTCTTC.

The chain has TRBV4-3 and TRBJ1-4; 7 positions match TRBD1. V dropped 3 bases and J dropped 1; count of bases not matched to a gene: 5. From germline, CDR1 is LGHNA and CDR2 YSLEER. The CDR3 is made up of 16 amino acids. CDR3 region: CASSQGTARTNEKLFF. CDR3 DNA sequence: TGCGCCAGCAGCCAGGGGACAGCGAGAACTAATGAAAAACTGTTTTTT.

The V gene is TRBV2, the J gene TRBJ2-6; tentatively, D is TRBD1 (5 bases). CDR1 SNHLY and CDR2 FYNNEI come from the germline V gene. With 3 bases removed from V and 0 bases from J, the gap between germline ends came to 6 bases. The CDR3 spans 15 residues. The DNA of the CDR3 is TGTGCCAGCAGTGAGACAGTCTCTGGGGCCAACGTCCTGACTTTC. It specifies CASSETVSGANVLTF.

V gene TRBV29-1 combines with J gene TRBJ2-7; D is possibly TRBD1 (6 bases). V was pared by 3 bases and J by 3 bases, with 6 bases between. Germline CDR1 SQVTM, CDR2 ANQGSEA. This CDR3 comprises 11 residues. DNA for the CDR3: TGCAGCGTTGAGACAGGCTACGAGCAGTACTTC. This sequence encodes CSVETGYEQYF.

CDR3 DNA: TGTGCCAGCAGTGAATCCGGGACAGGGTTGTCACCCCTCCACTTT. Amino acid sequence: CASSESGTGLSPLHF. The chain links TRBV2 to TRBJ1-6; 9 bases are a match to TRBD1. V dropped 2 bases and J dropped 10; count of bases not matched to a gene: 6. This CDR3 spans 15 amino acids. CDR1 and CDR2 from the germline V gene are SNHLY and FYNNEI. The whole variable domain, filled in from reference TRBV2 and TRBJ1-6, reads EPEVTQTPSHQVTQMGQEVILRCVPISNHLYFYWYRQILGQKVEFLVSFYNNEISEKSEIFDDQFSVERPDGSNFTLKIRSTKLEDSAMYFCASSESGTGLSPLHFGNGTRLTVT.

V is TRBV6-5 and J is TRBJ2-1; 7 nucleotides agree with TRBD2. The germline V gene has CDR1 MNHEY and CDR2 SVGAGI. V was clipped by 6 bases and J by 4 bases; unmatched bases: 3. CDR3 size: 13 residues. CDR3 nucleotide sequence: TGTGCCAGCAGCACAGCGGGGTACAATGAGCAGTTCTTC. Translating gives CASSTAGYNEQFF.

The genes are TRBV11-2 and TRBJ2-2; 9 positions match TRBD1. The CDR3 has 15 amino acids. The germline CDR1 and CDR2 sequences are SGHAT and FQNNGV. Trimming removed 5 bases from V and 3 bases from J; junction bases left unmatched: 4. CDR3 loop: CASSLQGADTGELFF. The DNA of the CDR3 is TGTGCCAGCAGCCTACAGGGGGCGGACACCGGGGAGCTGTTTTTT.

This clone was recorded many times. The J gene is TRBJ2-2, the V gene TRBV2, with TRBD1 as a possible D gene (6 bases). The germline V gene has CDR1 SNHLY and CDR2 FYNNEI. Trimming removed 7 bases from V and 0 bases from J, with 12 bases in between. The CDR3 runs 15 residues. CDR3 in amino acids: CASTQGSANTGELFF. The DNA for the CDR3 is TGTGCCAGCACCCAGGGGTCGGCGAACACCGGGGAGCTGTTTTTT.

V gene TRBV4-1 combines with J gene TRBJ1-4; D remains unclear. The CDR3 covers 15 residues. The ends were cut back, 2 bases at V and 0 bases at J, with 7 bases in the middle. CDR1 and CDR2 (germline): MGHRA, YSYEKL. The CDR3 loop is CASSQSFATNEKLFF. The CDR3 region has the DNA TGCGCCAGCAGCCAATCATTTGCAACTAATGAAAAACTGTTTTTT.

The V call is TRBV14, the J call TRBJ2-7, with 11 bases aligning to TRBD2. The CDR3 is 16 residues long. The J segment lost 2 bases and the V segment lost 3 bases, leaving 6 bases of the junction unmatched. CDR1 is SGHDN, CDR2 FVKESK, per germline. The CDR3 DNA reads TGTGCCAGCAGCCACATGACTAGCGGGATCACCTACGAGCAGTACTTC. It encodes CASSHMTSGITYEQYF.

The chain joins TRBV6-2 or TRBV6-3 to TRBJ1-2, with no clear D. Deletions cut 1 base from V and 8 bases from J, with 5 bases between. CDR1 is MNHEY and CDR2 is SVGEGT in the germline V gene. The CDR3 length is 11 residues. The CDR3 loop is CASSYLQGYTF. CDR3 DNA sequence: TGTGCCAGCAGTTACTTGCAGGGCTACACCTTC.

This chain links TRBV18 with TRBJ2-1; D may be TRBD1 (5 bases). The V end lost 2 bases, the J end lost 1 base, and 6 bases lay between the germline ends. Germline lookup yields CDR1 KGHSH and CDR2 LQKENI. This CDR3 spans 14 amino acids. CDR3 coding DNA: TGTGCCAGCTCACCAGCAGGGTCCTACAATGAGCAGTTCTTC. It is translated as CASSPAGSYNEQFF.

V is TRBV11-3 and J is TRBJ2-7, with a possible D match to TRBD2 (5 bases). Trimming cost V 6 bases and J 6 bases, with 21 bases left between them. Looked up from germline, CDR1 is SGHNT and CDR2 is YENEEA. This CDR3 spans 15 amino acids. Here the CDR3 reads CASRLREGMPLEQYF. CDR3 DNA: TGTGCCAGCAGGCTGAGGGAAGGGATGCCTCTCGAGCAGTACTTC.